The 4 T cell receptor beta chains presented below share a single source sample, sequenced in a study of long-term antiretroviral therapy in people with HIV. At survey level, the immunoSEQ assay was run in its v3.0 version. Clones were sequenced by immunoSEQ multiplex PCR, and TCRdb holds only the in-frame ones, with some missing. This sample yields some 31,000 clones, of which 90% to 95% are seen a single time; around 3% belongs to the top ten. The sequencing used unsorted PBMCs, collected more than 7.3 years after starting antiretroviral therapy. The receptor set was obtained from a man aged 45-65 years with HIV.

J is TRBJ2-1 and V is TRBV6-5, with unresolved D. The CDR3 loop spans 15 amino acids. The germline CDR1 and CDR2 sequences are MNHEY and SVGAGI. V was clipped by 6 bases and J by 6 bases, with 18 bases between them. The CDR3 DNA is TGTGCCAGCAGACCCGCCCGGAGTAGCATCAATGAGCAGTTCTTC. Translated: CASRPARSSINEQFF.

The genes are TRBV30 and TRBJ1-1; TRBD1 aligns across 8 bases. The V gene end was trimmed by 2 bases and the J gene end by 0 bases; junction bases not matched to a gene: 5. The length of the CDR3 is 15 residues. CDR1 and CDR2 (germline): GTSNPN, SVGIG (reference sequence). The CDR3 loop reads CAWSPGTGLNTEAFF. Here the CDR3 DNA reads TGTGCCTGGAGTCCCGGGACAGGTTTGAACACTGAAGCTTTCTTT.

The V call is TRBV6-1, the J call TRBJ2-7, with TRBD1 matching over 10 bases. Germline V gene data show CDR1 as MNHNS and CDR2 as SASEGT. CDR3 size: 15 residues. J was trimmed by 9 bases and V by 8 bases; bases with no gene match: 16. The CDR3 DNA is TGTGCCAGCGGGGACAGGGGCCGCGAGGTCGAGCGGCAGTACTTC. The encoded protein is CASGDRGREVERQYF.

The chain links TRBV5-1 to TRBJ2-3; D is possibly TRBD1 (6 bases). There are 14 residues in the CDR3. Germline assignment: CDR1 SGHRS and CDR2 YFSETQ. The V end was cut by 0 bases, the J end by 5 bases, with 10 bases between. CDR3 loop: CASSLGGLQDTQYF. For the CDR3, the DNA is TGCGCCAGCAGCTTGGGGGGGCTCCAAGATACGCAGTATTTT.